This T cell receptor beta chain was recorded in a study of molecular identifiers for immune sequencing clone quantification (dated by TCRdb to 2017 to 2018). Regarding the study in general: In a replicate experiment, RNA from around 20,000 or 100,000 naive CD8 T cells was split into five aliquots, four of which were sequenced. This methods study benchmarked molecular-identifier clustering-based TCR repertoire sequencing (MIDCIRS) and TCR RNA copy counting, using CD8 T cells to do so.

Library generation was performed with PCR. Sequencing instrument: NextSeq 500. Preparation of bulk TCR libraries followed a previously described approach, with the TCR primers listed in Table S5. Purification of total RNA was performed with the Qiagen AllPrep DNA/RNA kit. Before any analysis, reads coming from multiple sequencing runs of the same library were combined into one pool. On the study's bioinformatics: Only reads with exact TCR constant sequence were kept, trimmed to 150 nt, and grouped by their 12-nt molecular barcodes. Within each barcode group, reads were sub-clustered at a 15% Levenshtein threshold, and quality-weighted consensus sequences were built per RNA molecule. Non-functional sequences were excluded, and lower-count sequences lying one edit away from another sequence were also excluded. Barcode sub-clusters with fewer than 20% of the maximum read count were removed, based on fitting two negative binomial distributions. The raw public reads went through TCRdb reprocessing: fastp at Q25, MiXCR clone calling, in-frame beta chains kept. Each record represents a unique CDR3 protein, reported with the most common genes and DNA among its rows. Clone size and V and J calls follow TCRdb, not the original study. The sample profile shows around 460,000 distinct CDR3 sequences; under 30% of them were found once. About 0.75% of the sample rests with the top ten.

In the germline V gene, CDR1 corresponds to LGHNA and CDR2 to YSLEER. Clipping removes 4 bases from V and 6 bases from J, with 8 as the unmatched junction base count. The CDR3 spans 16 residues, from the cysteine through the phenylalanine. CDR3 DNA only is kept here, 48 bases in frame from base 1. Libraries of naive CD8 T cells were built from approximately 20,000 to 1,000,000 sorted cells, with 10%, 30% or 50% of the purified RNA used. Naive CD8 T cells, defined as CD8+CD4-CCR7+CD45RA+, were FACS-sorted into RLT Plus buffer on a BD FACSAria II. To test detection sensitivity, Jurkat RNA equal to over nine TCR copies was added to samples of roughly 18,000-1,000,000 naive CD8 T cells. CD8 T cells were enriched using RosetteSep CD8+ T Cell Enrichment Cocktail and Ficoll-Paque, and the enriched cells then underwent ACK red cell lysis. Study-level results and caveats: Spiked-in Jurkat TCR RNA (roughly 10 copies' worth), which is not part of the donor repertoire, was contained in the naive libraries. Without barcode sub-clustering, chimeric consensus sequences inflated TCR diversity; chimeras reached as high as 47%. In CMV-specific effector cells, clones with more than 20 RNA copies accounted for over 97% of molecules, whereas in naive cells such clones accounted for under 1%. About 3.1 recovered TCR RNA copies per cell were obtained by modeling, versus approximately 10 by digital PCR, implying a capture efficiency of around 28%. Spiked-in Jurkat TCR RNA equal to a single cell's worth was reported to be detectable even within 1,100,000 naive CD8 T cells. Identical TCR molecules sharing a barcode could cause highly expanded clone sizes to be underestimated.

This clonotype occurred a few times. Its antigen is unknown. Per-base quality was not reported, and no clone a single base away is much larger than it. This sequence uses TRBV4-3 and TRBJ2-2, with 10 bases aligning to TRBD1. This sequence originates from a human donor in good health. Some libraries in this study had Jurkat cell RNA spiked in. The material sequenced was naive CD8+ T cells from blood, with Jurkat cell RNA spiked in. The meaning of the sample's cell subset or site label: FACS-sorted CD8+CD4-CCR7+CD45RA+ naive T cells. The DNA sequence is as follows: TGCGCCAGCAGCCTCCCCGGGACAGGGGATTCCGGGGAGCTGTTTTTT. Translation gives CASSLPGTGDSGELFF.